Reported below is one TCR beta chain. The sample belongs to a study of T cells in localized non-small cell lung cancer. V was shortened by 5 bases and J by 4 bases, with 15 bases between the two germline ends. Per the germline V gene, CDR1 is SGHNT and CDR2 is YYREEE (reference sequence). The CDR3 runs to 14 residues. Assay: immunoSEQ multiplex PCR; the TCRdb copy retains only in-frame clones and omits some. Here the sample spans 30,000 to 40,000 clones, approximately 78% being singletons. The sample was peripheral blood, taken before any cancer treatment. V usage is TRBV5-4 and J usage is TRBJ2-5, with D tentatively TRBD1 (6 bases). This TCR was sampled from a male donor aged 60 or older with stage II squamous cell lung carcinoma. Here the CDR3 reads CASSSPAGVETQYF. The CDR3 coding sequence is TGTGCCAGCAGTTCCCCAGCAGGGGTAGAGACCCAGTACTTC.